Shown below are 8 T cell receptor beta chains from a single sample sequenced in a study of regulatory T cells in long-lasting Graves disease (dated by TCRdb to 2020 to 2022). The time point label, read with the paper, signifies: persistent/refractory GD, antithyroid drugs over 5 years with positive TRAb. RNA was extracted from PBMCs in TRIzol for both TCR sequencing and RNA sequencing. The library came from multiplex PCR. Sequencing used an Illumina HiSeq 4000. iRepertoire HTBI primers and Arm-PCR amplification of CDR3 regions were used to construct TCR beta libraries. The public reads were quality trimmed at Q25 with fastp and then assembled into clones with MiXCR by TCRdb, keeping productive beta chains. Merged by CDR3 protein, the rows form single entries marked with the most common genes and DNA. This sample holds about 470,000 distinct CDR3 sequences; around 21% were observed only once. Roughly 8% of the sample is held by the ten biggest clonotypes.

Sequenced here: peripheral blood mononuclear cells (PBMCs), sampled when the disease was refractory, from a patient treated with antithyroid drugs. These TCRs come from a female donor with Graves disease.

A word on this clonotype: Compared with germline, one end of the junction differs, possibly owing to a read error. The rearrangement links TRBV28 to TRBJ2-7, with D perhaps TRBD1 (5 bases). CDR3 length: 14 amino acids. The germline V gene encodes CDR1 MDHEN and CDR2 SYDVKM. CDR3 in DNA: TGTGCCAGCAGTCTTAGGGGTCAGGGCTACAAGCAGTACTTC. This encodes CASSLRGQGYKQYF.

For the CDR3, the DNA is TGCAGTGCCAAAGGGGGACTAGCCTACTACGAGCAGTACTTC. Its translation is CSAKGGLAYYEQYF. J is TRBJ2-7 and V is TRBV20-1, with 9 bases matching TRBD2. This CDR3 is 14 amino acids long. V trimming: 6 bases; J trimming: 3 bases; junction bases outside the gene matches: 9. Germline values: CDR1 DFQATT, CDR2 SNEGSKA (reference sequence).

This clonotype was observed many times. The CDR3 reads CASRGGGVGYTF. The CDR3 DNA follows: TGTGCCAGCAGAGGGGGAGGGGTCGGCTACACCTTC. The rearrangement joins TRBV12-3 or TRBV12-4 to TRBJ1-2, with D perhaps TRBD1 (6 bases). This CDR3 is built from 12 residues. Trimming pared 6 bases from V and 8 bases from J, leaving 13 bases between.

Worth noting for this clonotype: A much larger clone differs by one base, so this may be a read error. The chain carries TRBV30 and TRBJ2-2; TRBD1 aligns across 10 bases. This CDR3 is 15 amino acids long. From germline, CDR1 is GTSNPN and CDR2 SVGIG (reference sequence). CDR3 in amino acids: CATDRGRVRGGELLF. Written as DNA, the CDR3 is TGTGCCACAGACAGGGGGCGAGTTAGAGGCGGGGAGCTGCTTTTT.

This clonotype was counted a few times. The rearrangement uses TRBV7-9 and TRBJ2-7; 7 nucleotides line up with TRBD1. This CDR3 is built from 12 residues. V dropped 5 bases and J dropped 6; count of bases not matched to a gene: 4. Germline V CDR1 and CDR2: SEHNR, FQNEAQ (reference sequence). CDR3 sequence (DNA): TGTGCCAGCAGCCCGACAGGGACCGAGCAGTACTTC. Translated: CASSPTGTEQYF.

The V gene is TRBV5-4, the J gene TRBJ2-2; D remains unclear. V was clipped by 6 bases and J by 0 bases, with 6 bases between them. Germline loops: CDR1 SGHNT, CDR2 YYREEE (reference sequence). The CDR3 is 13 amino acids. The chain's CDR3 is CASMTPNTGELFF. The CDR3 DNA follows: TGTGCCAGCATGACACCGAACACCGGGGAGCTGTTTTTT. Full variable domain (missing parts from reference TRBV5-4 and TRBJ2-2): ETGVTQSPTHLIKTRGQQVTLRCSSQSGHNTVSWYQQALGQGPQFIFQYYREEENGRGNFPPRFSGLQFPNYSSELNVNALELDDSALYLCASMTPNTGELFFGEGSRLTVL.

This clonotype appeared a few times. V gene TRBV7-8 combines with J gene TRBJ2-1; a possible D gene is TRBD2 (6 bases). Trimming removed 2 bases from V and 6 bases from J, with 23 bases in between. The germline gives CDR1 SGHVS, CDR2 FQNEAQ. The CDR3 contains 18 residues. The CDR3 DNA follows: TGTGCCAGCAGCTTATCTCGCCCCGGAAAGTCGCGGGGCAATGAGCAGTTCTTC. Protein product: CASSLSRPGKSRGNEQFF.

The rearrangement uses TRBV29-1 and TRBJ1-1; no reliable D call. Trimming cost V 6 bases and J 4 bases, with 15 bases left between them. From germline, CDR1 is SQVTM and CDR2 ANQGSEA. The CDR3 spans 13 residues. The CDR3 protein is CSVWGDFATEAFF. In nucleotides, the CDR3 is TGCAGCGTCTGGGGTGACTTTGCCACTGAAGCTTTCTTT. Looking up the rest from reference TRBV29-1 and TRBJ1-1 gives the full variable domain: SAVISQKPSRDICQRGTSLTIQCQVDSQVTMMFWYRQQPGQSLTLIATANQGSEATYESGFVIDKFPISRPNLTFSTLTVSNMSPEDSSIYLCSVWGDFATEAFFGQGTRLTVV.